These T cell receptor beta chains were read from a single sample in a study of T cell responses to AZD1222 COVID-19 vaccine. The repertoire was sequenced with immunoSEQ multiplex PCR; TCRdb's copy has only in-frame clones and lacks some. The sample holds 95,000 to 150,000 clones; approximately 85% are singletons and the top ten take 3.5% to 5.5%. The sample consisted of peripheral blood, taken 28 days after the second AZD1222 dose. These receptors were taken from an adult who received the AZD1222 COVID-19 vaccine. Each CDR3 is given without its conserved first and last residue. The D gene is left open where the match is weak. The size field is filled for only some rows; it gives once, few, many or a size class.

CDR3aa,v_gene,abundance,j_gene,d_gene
ASSLVAGTSYNEQF,TRBV5-1,.,TRBJ2-1,TRBD2
ASSYGGDHSNQPQH,TRBV6-5,.,TRBJ1-5,.
AWSASRGTGDQPQH,TRBV30,.,TRBJ1-5,TRBD1
ASSLVGAADNQPQH,TRBV7-2,.,TRBJ1-5,.
ASSLSGIHTIY,TRBV5-6,.,TRBJ1-3,.
ASSLAPYSGNTIY,TRBV5-1,once,TRBJ1-3,.
ATGTGQGQPQH,TRBV10-3,once,TRBJ1-5,TRBD1
ASSYRMGVTSSAF,TRBV6-2/TRBV6-3,.,TRBJ1-1,.
ASSEVNGAGQPQH,TRBV6-1,.,TRBJ1-5,.
AWSTGGNSNQPQH,TRBV30,.,TRBJ1-5,TRBD1
ASSRSPGANEQF,TRBV11-1,.,TRBJ2-1,.
ASSLDRGTNEQY,TRBV7-2,.,TRBJ2-7,TRBD1
ASNPQTGTVYGYT,TRBV6-2/TRBV6-3,once,TRBJ1-2,.